What follows are 30 T cell receptor beta chains derived from one specimen sequenced in a study of blood T cell repertoires in COVID-19. The repertoire was sequenced with immunoSEQ multiplex PCR; TCRdb's copy has only in-frame clones and lacks some. The sample has some 200,000 clones; about four fifths are singletons. Specimen: peripheral blood. These receptors all stem from a woman in her forties or fifties with active or convalescent COVID-19.

This clone was recorded once. This chain connects TRBV6-5 to TRBJ2-7; 8 nucleotides line up with TRBD1. V dropped 7 bases and J dropped 5; count of bases not matched to a gene: 10. CDR3 size: 14 residues. Germline V gene data show CDR1 as MNHEY and CDR2 as SVGAGI. CDR3 in amino acids: CASNPGQVTDEQYV. Here the CDR3 DNA reads TGTGCCAGCAACCCGGGACAGGTTACAGACGAGCAGTACGTC.

In this sample, this clone turned up a few times. The chain has TRBV11-2 and TRBJ2-7; 7 nucleotides line up with TRBD2. The CDR3 has 15 residues. Germline lookup yields CDR1 SGHAT and CDR2 FQNNGV. V lost 4 bases, J lost 3 bases, and 9 bases stayed unmatched. This CDR3 reads CASSSGGLGNYEQYV. The CDR3 DNA reads TGTGCCAGCAGCTCCGGCGGACTAGGGAACTACGAGCAGTACGTC.

The V call is TRBV2, the J call TRBJ1-6; 8 positions match TRBD1. In germline, CDR1 is SNHLY, CDR2 FYNNEI. The V and J ends lost 5 bases and 8 bases, in that order; junction bases with no gene match: 8. This CDR3 contains 15 residues. This CDR3 reads CASSRTGIIDSPLHF. The CDR3 nucleotides are TGTGCCAGCAGTCGGACAGGGATTATCGATTCACCCCTCCACTTT. The full variable domain, completed using reference TRBV2 and TRBJ1-6, is EPEVTQTPSHQVTQMGQEVILRCVPISNHLYFYWYRQILGQKVEFLVSFYNNEISEKSEIFDDQFSVERPDGSNFTLKIRSTKLEDSAMYFCASSRTGIIDSPLHFGNGTRLTVT.

As regards this clone: Other DNA sequences in the same sample also yield this CDR3. This chain uses TRBV5-1 with TRBJ2-7, with 9 bases that match TRBD1. The germline V gene has CDR1 SGHRS and CDR2 YFSETQ. V lost 0 bases and J lost 2; bases outside the gene matches: 0. The CDR3 is 14 residues long. CDR3 region: CASSLGQGAYEQYF. CDR3 sequence (DNA): TGCGCCAGCAGCTTGGGACAGGGGGCCTACGAGCAGTACTTC.

This clone was seen just once. The genes are TRBV28 and TRBJ2-4; 12 positions match TRBD2. The ends lost 0 bases at V and 4 bases at J; junction bases unmatched: 1. The CDR3 sequence is 16 residues long. CDR1 MDHEN and CDR2 SYDVKM come from the germline V gene. As DNA, the CDR3 is TGTGCCAGCAGTTTATGGGGACTAGCGGGTAAAAACATTCAGTACTTC. It yields the protein CASSLWGLAGKNIQYF.

The chain combines TRBV30 with TRBJ1-5, with a possible D match to TRBD1 (5 bases). From germline, CDR1 is GTSNPN and CDR2 SVGIG (reference sequence). There are 15 residues in the CDR3. V lost 2 bases and J lost 3, with 14 bases in between. For the CDR3, the DNA is TGTGCCTGGAGTACTGGGACTGCCTACAATCAGCCCCAGCATTTT. Residues: CAWSTGTAYNQPQHF.

The rearrangement joins TRBV5-1 to TRBJ1-6; D may be TRBD1 (6 bases). V shed 4 bases and J shed 10 bases, with 15 bases lying between them. Per the germline V gene, CDR1 is SGHRS and CDR2 is YFSETQ. CDR3 length: 14 residues. The CDR3 protein is CASSDRRTESPLHF. The CDR3 region has the DNA TGCGCCAGCAGCGACAGGCGGACTGAATCACCCCTCCACTTT. The full variable domain, completed using reference TRBV5-1 and TRBJ1-6, is KAGVTQTPRYLIKTRGQQVTLSCSPISGHRSVSWYQQTPGQGLQFLFEYFSETQRNKGNFPGRFSGRQFSNSRSEMNVSTLELGDSALYLCASSDRRTESPLHFGNGTRLTVT.

V gene TRBV6-5 combines with J gene TRBJ1-3; TRBD1 is a possible D gene (6 bases). The germline gives CDR1 MNHEY, CDR2 SVGAGI. The CDR3 is made up of 14 amino acids. Trimming shortened V by 6 bases and J by 2 bases, and 11 bases separated the two germline ends. CDR3 coding DNA: TGTGCCAGCAGCTCAGGGGAACCTGGAAACACCATATATTTT. Residues: CASSSGEPGNTIYF.

The count of this clone is one. The chain links TRBV5-1 to TRBJ2-6, with D maybe TRBD2 (5 bases). The germline gives CDR1 SGHRS, CDR2 YFSETQ. The CDR3 has 18 amino acids. V was shortened by 0 bases and J by 0 bases, with 13 bases between the two germline ends. CDR3 nucleotide sequence: TGCGCCAGCAGCTTGGCCCCCGCGGGTAGCTCTGGGGCCAACGTCCTGACTTTC. This sequence encodes CASSLAPAGSSGANVLTF.

This chain connects TRBV30 to TRBJ2-7; TRBD1 aligns across 7 bases. CDR1 GTSNPN and CDR2 SVGIG come from the germline V gene (reference sequence). Trimming removed 2 bases from V and 2 bases from J; junction bases left unmatched: 9. The CDR3 loop spans 15 amino acids. CDR3: CAWSPDRGLTYEQYF. Here the CDR3 DNA reads TGTGCCTGGAGTCCTGATAGGGGGCTGACCTACGAGCAGTACTTC.

The rearrangement joins TRBV11-2 to TRBJ1-4; a possible D gene is TRBD1 (5 bases). V was pared by 3 bases and J by 8 bases, with 7 bases between. Germline V lookup: CDR1 SGHAT, CDR2 FQNNGV. The CDR3 sequence is 12 residues long. DNA of the CDR3: TGTGCCAGCAGCTTTGACAGAGAAAAACTGTTTTTT. Translating gives CASSFDREKLFF. Full variable domain (rest looked up from reference TRBV11-2 and TRBJ1-4): EAGVAQSPRYKIIEKRQSVAFWCNPISGHATLYWYQQILGQGPKLLIQFQNNGVVDDSQLPKDRFSAERLKGVDSTLKIQPAKLEDSAVYLCASSFDREKLFFGSGTQLSVL.

The chain links TRBV5-4 to TRBJ2-7, with D maybe TRBD2 (6 bases). The CDR3 sequence is 20 residues long. CDR1 and CDR2 (germline): SGHNT, YYREEE (reference sequence). V was pared by 2 bases and J by 1 base, with 28 bases between. The CDR3 region is CASSLGAGTPIPRGSYEQYV. Written as DNA, the CDR3 is TGTGCCAGCAGCTTAGGGGCCGGGACTCCCATCCCCAGAGGGTCCTACGAGCAGTACGTC.

This clone has a single count. The chain carries TRBV2 and TRBJ2-3; D unresolved. From germline, CDR1 is SNHLY and CDR2 FYNNEI. Trimming took off 2 bases at V and 3 bases at J, with 9 bases between the two ends. The CDR3 length is 14 residues. Written as DNA, the CDR3 is TGTGCCAGCAGTGAATTTCTAGTAACAGATACGCAGTATTTT. This codes for CASSEFLVTDTQYF.

The chain uses TRBV24-1 and TRBJ2-7, with D perhaps matching TRBD1 (5 bases). The CDR3 totals 11 residues. Germline V gene lookup returns CDR1 KGHDR and CDR2 SFDVKD. Trimming took 8 bases from V and 3 from J, leaving 7 bases between them. CDR3 in amino acids: CATMDNYEQYF. The CDR3 DNA sequence: TGTGCCACCATGGACAACTACGAGCAGTACTTC.

This sequence joins TRBV11-3 and TRBJ2-1; TRBD2 matches 11 bases. The CDR3 spans 15 residues. The germline V gene has CDR1 SGHNT and CDR2 YENEEA. V lost 3 bases and J lost 4; bases outside the gene matches: 2. The CDR3 region has the DNA TGTGCCAGCAGCTTCCGGACTAGCGGGTACAATGAGCAGTTCTTC. Its translation: CASSFRTSGYNEQFF.

This clone was seen a handful of times. The chain carries TRBV6-4 and TRBJ2-1; unclear D gene. The ends were cut back, 4 bases at V and 6 bases at J, with 16 bases in the middle. Germline CDR1 and CDR2: MRHNA and SNTAGT. CDR3 length: 15 residues. CDR3 sequence: CASSAGADASNEQFF. CDR3 DNA: TGTGCCAGCAGTGCCGGAGCAGATGCTTCCAATGAGCAGTTCTTC.

As concerns this clone: Other DNA sequences within the sample encode an identical CDR3. This sequence joins TRBV24-1 and TRBJ1-1; the D gene is possibly TRBD1 (5 bases). Trimming cost V 7 bases and J 2 bases, with 7 bases left between them. Germline V lookup: CDR1 KGHDR, CDR2 SFDVKD. The CDR3 consists of 12 residues. The CDR3 loop reads CATRGGNTEAFF. The DNA for the CDR3 is TGTGCCACCAGGGGGGGAAACACTGAAGCTTTCTTT.

This chain links TRBV7-9 with TRBJ2-3; 12 bases align to TRBD2. The germline V gene encodes CDR1 SEHNR and CDR2 FQNEAQ (reference sequence). The CDR3 has 16 amino acids. V shed 5 bases and J 5 bases; nucleotides not matched to a gene: 8. The CDR3: CASSATSGSDKDTQYF. The CDR3 coding sequence is TGTGCCAGCAGCGCGACTAGCGGGAGTGACAAAGATACGCAGTATTTT. Based on the CDR3 plus reference TRBV7-9 and TRBJ2-3, the full variable domain is DTGVSQNPRHKITKRGQNVTFRCDPISEHNRLYWYRQTLGQGPEFLTYFQNEAQLEKSRLLSDRFSAERPKGSFSTLEIQRTEQGDSAMYLCASSATSGSDKDTQYFGPGTRLTVL.

This clone has only a few counts. The CDR3: CASSPGLDPNQPQHF. The CDR3 DNA reads TGTGCCAGCAGTCCAGGACTCGATCCCAATCAGCCCCAGCATTTT. The V call is TRBV6-5, the J call TRBJ1-5, with D unclear. This CDR3 has 15 amino acids. V lost 5 bases and J lost 3, with 14 bases in between. The germline V gene encodes CDR1 MNHEY and CDR2 SVGAGI.

This chain connects TRBV27 to TRBJ2-1, with 8 bases lining up with TRBD2. Trimming at V came to 2 bases and at J to 4 bases, leaving 4 bases not matched to a gene. Germline CDR1 is MNHEY and CDR2 is SMNVEV (reference sequence). CDR3 length: 15 amino acids. CDR3 amino acids: CASSLGPSGYNEQFF. The DNA of the CDR3 is TGTGCCAGCAGTTTAGGTCCTAGCGGGTACAATGAGCAGTTCTTC.

This CDR3 is CASSRGGAGPNSPLHF. The CDR3 bases are TGTGCCAGCAGCCGCGGGGGGGCGGGACCTAATTCACCCCTCCACTTT. The rearrangement uses TRBV3-1 (or the pseudogene TRBV3-2) and TRBJ1-6; D possibly corresponds to TRBD1 (6 bases). This CDR3 has 16 amino acids. Per germline, CDR1 LGHDT and CDR2 YNNKEL (reference sequence). The germline V and J ends were trimmed by 4 bases and 6 bases, with 16 bases remaining between them.

The rearrangement joins TRBV2 to TRBJ2-3; D is perhaps TRBD2 (6 bases). The V end lost 6 bases, the J end lost 0 bases, and 10 bases lay between the germline ends. The CDR3 loop spans 14 amino acids. From germline, CDR1 is SNHLY and CDR2 FYNNEI. CDR3 sequence reads: CASRREPSTDTQYF. The CDR3 DNA follows: TGTGCCAGCAGGCGGGAACCTAGCACAGATACGCAGTATTTT.

Only a few counts were recorded for this clone. The J gene is TRBJ1-2, the V gene TRBV6-5; D call uncertain. Between the trimmed V and J ends, which lost 0 bases and 4 bases, there was a span of 12 bases. The germline V gene has CDR1 MNHEY and CDR2 SVGAGI. This CDR3 is built from 15 residues. Here the CDR3 reads CASSYSLGGPYGYTF. As DNA, the CDR3 is TGTGCCAGCAGTTACTCGTTGGGAGGCCCCTATGGCTACACCTTC.

To note about this clone: This may be a read error, as it is one base from a much larger clone. This chain links TRBV11-3 with TRBJ2-7, with 7 bases identical to TRBD1. V lost 3 bases to trimming and J lost 2 bases; unmatched junction nucleotides: 1. The CDR3 spans 13 residues. Germline V gene lookup returns CDR1 SGHNT and CDR2 YENEEA. The CDR3 here is CASSFGTAYEQYF. CDR3 coding DNA: TGTGCCAGCAGCTTTGGGACAGCCTACGAGCAGTACTTC. Full variable domain (rest looked up from reference TRBV11-3 and TRBJ2-7): EAGVVQSPRYKIIEKKQPVAFWCNPISGHNTLYWYLQNLGQGPELLIRYENEEAVDDSQLPKDRFSAERLKGVDSTLKIQPAELGDSAVYLCASSFGTAYEQYFGPGTRLTVT.

The gene calls are TRBV4-1 and TRBJ1-4; 8 positions match TRBD1. Germline CDR1 reads MGHRA; CDR2 reads YSYEKL. The CDR3 length is 15 residues. Trimming removed 4 bases from V and 8 bases from J; junction bases left unmatched: 9. Here the CDR3 reads CASSRAGTGGEKLFF. The CDR3, as DNA: TGCGCCAGCAGCCGAGCCGGGACAGGTGGAGAAAAACTGTTTTTT.

J is TRBJ2-7 and V is TRBV7-9; D unresolved. Between the trimmed V and J ends, which lost 7 bases and 4 bases, there was a span of 8 bases. The CDR3 runs 11 residues. Germline CDR1 reads SEHNR; CDR2 reads FQNEAQ (reference sequence). CDR3 bases: TGTGCCAGCAATGACGGGTACGAGCAGTACTTC. This gives the protein CASNDGYEQYF.

The V and J genes are TRBV5-6 and TRBJ2-1; TRBD2 matches 14 bases. Germline lookup yields CDR1 SGHDT and CDR2 YYEEEE. This CDR3 has 14 amino acids. Germline trimming cut 5 bases from V and 6 bases from J; bases unmatched to any gene: 1. The CDR3 spells CASSGTSGSNEQFF. The DNA of the CDR3 is TGTGCCAGCAGTGGGACTAGCGGGAGCAATGAGCAGTTCTTC.

V and J are TRBV6-1 and TRBJ2-3; TRBD2 agrees at 13 bases. V shed 1 base, J shed 5 bases, and the junction held 12 bases outside the gene matches. CDR1 is MNHNS, CDR2 SASEGT, per germline. There are 19 residues in the CDR3. The CDR3 nucleotides are TGTGCCAGCAGTGAAGTAAAGAAGGGACTAGCGGGACCGGTAGATACGCAGTATTTT. It codes for CASSEVKKGLAGPVDTQYF.

This clone was detected once. The chain uses TRBV5-4 and TRBJ2-7; TRBD2 matches at 8 bases. The V and J ends lost 0 bases and 4 bases, in that order; junction bases with no gene match: 6. Germline values: CDR1 SGHNT, CDR2 YYREEE (reference sequence). The CDR3 loop spans 15 amino acids. CDR3 in amino acids: CASSLGTGGPYEQYF. CDR3 bases: TGTGCCAGCAGCTTGGGAACGGGAGGGCCGTACGAGCAGTACTTC.

The chain joins TRBV5-6 to TRBJ1-2; D may be TRBD1 (6 bases). The germline CDR1 and CDR2 sequences are SGHDT and YYEEEE. The CDR3 runs to 16 residues. The V end lost 4 bases, the J end lost 5 bases, and 21 bases lay between the germline ends. The CDR3 region is CASSLTTTGHLYGYTF. CDR3 nucleotides: TGTGCCAGCAGCCTGACCACTACGGGACATCTATATGGCTACACCTTC.